This TCR beta chain was sequenced during a study of cytomegalovirus exposure and HLA in healthy donors (dated by TCRdb to the late 2010s). Looking at the study overall: According to an earlier analysis of 587 of the donors, some 170 million T cells yielded 95 million to 140 million unique TCR beta sequences and about 300 Gb of sequence data. To study patterns of TCR occurrence, a later analysis re-analyzed previously published TCR beta repertoires from just over 650 donors and added high-resolution HLA genotyping. The study aimed to test whether cataloging public T cell receptors could reveal signatures of past pathogen exposure. Class I and class II HLA loci were covered by the typing at four-digit resolution. Besides the first cohort of hundreds of subjects, a separate validation cohort made up of over a hundred different subjects was used. An early release covering 500 to 750 HLA-typed donors comprised about 310 gigabases of sequencing data and 65 million to 100 million unique TCR sequences. All discovery cohort repertoires had been generated on a single sequencing platform. In a later genetic analysis, genome-wide SNP genotypes for about 55% of the 666 donors were used, and that subset was treated as a discovery cohort. In an earlier analysis of 550 to 700 of the donors, high-throughput TCR beta sequencing was used to judge whether each TCR beta V gene segment behaved as functional or pseudogenic. Of the 300 to 500 genotyped donors, 70% to 90% were placed in the genetic ancestry cluster associated with self-reported Caucasian donors. High-throughput TCR immunosequencing, statistical association of individual TCRs with disease status, and machine learning were combined to predict cytomegalovirus infection status. Rather than drawing on any new phenotypic data, the later analysis identified candidate immune exposures from TCR beta sequences and the way those sequences occurred across donors. Donor age, sex, ethnicity and CMV serostatus were compiled alongside the repertoire data. Among about 400 genotyped donors of the cohort, an average of about 240,000 unique TCR beta nucleotide sequences was sequenced per donor, of which roughly 17% were non-productive. A few DR-DQ haplotypes were treated as single units for association and clustering because of strong linkage in the cohort. Typing coverage varied by locus: roughly 620-630 donors for A, B, C, DRB1 and DQB1; roughly 520 for DQA1; more than 600 for DPA1; around 490 for DPB1. Using immunosequencing, the study profiled T cell repertoires from 550 to 750 subjects and related those repertoires to cytomegalovirus serostatus. Study-level results and caveats: A later analysis associated 15,000 to 20,000 TCR beta sequences with specific HLA alleles at a false discovery rate of 0.05. The classifier was reported to diagnose cytomegalovirus status with high specificity and sensitivity in both the original cohort and the validation cohort. A later analysis found that most CMV-associated TCR beta chains appeared HLA-restricted, with HLA associations seemingly driven largely by CMV exposure. In the study, 150 to 200 TCR beta chains were listed as associated with cytomegalovirus. The earlier analysis of about 600 of the donors excluded fewer than 20 rarely observed V segments, including chromosome 9 orphons, because counts were too low. Roughly uniform sequencing depth across donors was assumed in presence/absence analyses, although this assumption may not hold. Because HLA typing was unavailable for some donors at each locus, only the typed subset was used in association tests. In vitro tests confirmed that a few of the cytomegalovirus-associated TCR beta chains recognize cytomegalovirus antigens. In a later analysis, TCR association rates were found to vary across HLA loci, with the most associated TCRs seen for DRB1 alleles and the fewest for HLA-C alleles. The authors suggested that the approach could potentially be generalized to other disease states and immunological phenotypes. A later analysis found that HLA-associated TCR beta chains were more clonally expanded and had lower generation probabilities than equally common non-associated chains. In a later analysis, several top co-occurrence clusters were reported to appear linked to parvovirus B19, influenza, CMV and Epstein-Barr virus. Strong co-occurrence of HLA alleles, especially DR and DQ, made assigning TCR associations to individual alleles difficult. A group of highly shared sequence variants was considered likely to be a technical artifact of the sequencing pipeline. Across donors, most TCR sequences were observed very rarely, whereas some public TCRs were present in many individuals. The cohort was sequenced for TCR beta chains only, and without alpha or paired-chain data the features that could be detected were limited. Correlated functional status among segregating V segments might reflect linkage disequilibrium, but an unknown experimental factor could not be ruled out. In an earlier analysis of 587 of the donors, most TCR beta V segments appeared in productive rearrangements about 87% or about 30% of the time, broadly matching IMGT annotations. In a later genetic analysis, a missense DCLRE1C variant was associated with V-gene and J-gene trimming of TCR beta chains, and the association was replicated in an independent cohort. In a later genetic analysis, fewer N-insertions in productive TCRs were reported among donors in an Asian-associated ancestry cluster than the approximately 710-donor mean. A further reported finding was that TCR beta sequences accurately predicted the HLA-A and HLA-B alleles for most subjects in the first cohort. Immune exposure information for the cohort was limited to CMV serostatus.

As to this clone: Its antigen remains undetermined. Per-nucleotide qualities are absent, and no much larger clonotype sits a single base away.

Library prep was done by the immunoSEQ multiplex PCR assay. For the multiplex PCR, a mixture combining 60 forward primers for TCR Vbeta segments and 13 reverse primers for TCR Jbeta segments was used. Amplification of the CDR3 region of rearranged TCR beta genes was performed with a multiplex PCR assay on genomic DNA. The Illumina HiSeq System was used to sequence the amplified TCR beta libraries as 87-base-pair reads. Regarding the original processing steps: A later analysis counted around 72 million unique TCR beta chains across the 550 to 800 repertoires, and some 11 million of these chains were shared by at least two donors. A nearest-neighbor algorithm error-corrected the raw reads and collapsed the reads into unique sequences, merging closely related sequences to remove PCR and sequencing errors. V, D and J gene segments were assigned by aligning CDR3 sequences to IMGT reference sequences. Each retained sequence needed at least a six-nucleotide match to both a V gene segment and a J gene segment. A rearrangement counted as productive if the CDR3 had no stop codons and remained in frame with V and J, and every other rearrangement counted as non-productive. Following IMGT convention, CDR3 was defined as the stretch from the second conserved V-encoded cysteine up to the conserved J-encoded phenylalanine. In an earlier analysis of more than 550 of the donors, sequences lacking an unambiguous match to a single V gene segment were excluded. In an earlier analysis of a few hundred of the donors, a V segment was called functional when productive rearrangements were above 56.7%, and segregating when the standard deviation between donors exceeded 5%. A statistical classification framework was developed to diagnose cytomegalovirus status using the catalog of TCR beta chain sequences. In a later analysis, V and J genes were assigned by comparing TCR nucleotide sequences against IMGT/GENE-DB human TR gene sequences. In a later analysis, CDR3 sequences and most-parsimonious VDJ recombination scenarios were assigned using the TCRdist pipeline. In a later analysis, each TCR beta chain was defined by its CDR3 amino acid sequence together with its V-gene family, and reads without a unique V-gene family were excluded. In a later analysis, fewer than 650 highly shared, low-generation-probability nucleotide sequences were removed to address suspected cross-contamination and a sequencing artifact. A later analysis calculated a clonal expansion index for each public chain from normalized within-repertoire ranks of inferred template counts. Generation probabilities in a later analysis came from a VDJ recombination model fitted to out-of-frame rearrangements, and those results were checked against IGoR. Hypergeometric tests were used in a later analysis to score TCR-TCR, TCR-HLA and TCR-CMV co-occurrence, with a repertoire-size bias correction applied to the TCR pairs. To estimate false discovery rates, a later analysis permuted the HLA or CMV assignments 20 times. In a later analysis, co-occurring TCRs were grouped with DBSCAN, and TCRdist sequence similarity was added when clustering was performed within HLA-allele-positive subsets. Repertoires with fewer than 30,000 or more than 120,000 public chains were left out of co-occurrence clustering, as were about 5 repertoires with anomalous nucleotide sharing. Imported from immuneACCESS, the table was reduced by TCRdb to in-frame sequences with V and J called. These copies leave out some clones; in studies compared against another copy, an unresolved V gene accounts for under half, and the cause of the remainder is not known. V, J and clone size derive from that table, while D and trimming were established from the DNA sequence. The sample table lists fewer than 80,000 clones, 71% of them with a count of one. Around 25% of the sample is in the top ten clones.

The cohort comprised several hundred healthy bone marrow donors. All cohort members were sampled while nominally healthy, although unrecorded immune exposures were likely present. The donor tested CMV seropositive and was one of the 289 seropositive cohort members. A peripheral blood sample was collected from each donor, and TCR beta sequencing was performed on peripheral blood mononuclear cells. The Qiagen DNeasy Blood Extraction Kit was used to extract genomic DNA from the blood cell samples. The TCR comes from a man aged 45 to 65 in good health and CMV-seropositive. The material sequenced was PBMCs.

The CDR3 loop reads CAWSAVRVDYGYTF. Read as DNA, the sequence is TGTGCCTGGAGTGCAGTCAGGGTGGACTATGGCTACACCTTC. The chain couples TRBV30 to TRBJ1-2, with a tentative D gene TRBD1 over 5 matching bases. As encoded in the germline V gene (reference sequence), CDR1 is GTSNPN while CDR2 is SVGIG. Deletion took 1 base off V and 3 bases off J, with a span of 12 bases between the germline ends. The CDR3 goes from the cysteine to the phenylalanine over 14 residues. Here the CDR3 DNA is all that survives: 42 bases in frame from base 1. The CDR3 plus the reference TRBV30 and TRBJ1-2 genes for the other parts give the full variable domain: SQTIHQWPATLVQPVGSPLSLECTVEGTSNPNLYWYRQAAGRGLQLLFYSVGIGQISSEVPQNLSASRPQDRQFILSSKKLLLSDSGFYLCAWSAVRVDYGYTFGSGTRLTVV.